This T cell receptor (beta chain) was obtained from a study of blood T cell repertoires in COVID-19. Across the study: T cells, B-cell-depleted T cells, or PBMCs provided the cDNA or gDNA that served as material.

From germline, CDR1 is SGHTA and CDR2 FQGNSA. The CDR3 contains 13 residues. V was trimmed by 2 bases and J by 0 bases, leaving 4 bases between them. Repertoires were generated with immunoSEQ multiplex PCR, while TCRdb's copy carries only in-frame clones and drops some. The sample contains some 160,000 clones, around 91% of which appear only once. The specimen sequenced was peripheral blood. The source is a woman aged 60-75 years with active COVID-19. The genes are TRBV7-2 and TRBJ1-2; no firm D call. The CDR3 DNA is TGTGCCAGCAGCTTATCGGCTAACTATGGCTACACCTTC. This sequence encodes CASSLSANYGYTF.